Listed below are T cell receptor beta chains from one sample, sequenced in a study of T-cell memory formation after mild COVID-19. TCRdb re-analysed the 5' RACE reads in MiXCR, keeping a single row per CDR3 protein. The table lists about 340,000 distinct CDR3 sequences, around a fifth of them singletons. The source material was PBMCs or a T cell subset sorted from them (not recorded which). The receptors were sampled from an adult woman who had mild COVID-19 (a few samples of this study predate the infection). Cell type and time point are not known. CDR3s include the opening cysteine and the closing phenylalanine or tryptophan. D genes are given only for firm matches. Only part of the rows carry a size: once, few, many, or a class if the clone is expanded.

abundance	v_gene	d_gene	j_gene	CDR3nt	CDR3aa
few	TRBV15	.	TRBJ2-6	TGTGCCACCAGCGTTCGTTTTGGTGGGGCCAACGTCCTGACTTTC	CATSVRFGGANVLTF
.	TRBV6-5	.	TRBJ2-1	TGTGCCAGCAGTTACTCCGGGAGACGGGGGGCCCGGGATGAGCAGTTCTTC	CASSYSGRRGARDEQFF
few	TRBV6-2/TRBV6-3	.	TRBJ1-2	TGTGCCAGCAGTTACGACCCAGCTAACTATGGCTACACCTTC	CASSYDPANYGYTF
.	TRBV7-9	TRBD1	TRBJ1-2	TGTGCCAGCAGCTCCCCCGGACAGGAGTCCTATGGCTACACCTTC	CASSSPGQESYGYTF
.	TRBV7-2	.	TRBJ2-2	TGTGCCAGCAGCTTCGAGGGCCGTAACACCGGGGAGCTGTTTTTT	CASSFEGRNTGELFF
few	TRBV7-6	TRBD2	TRBJ2-5	TGTGCCAGCAGCTTAGAGGGGCTACTAGCGGCTAAAGAGACCCAGTACTTC	CASSLEGLLAAKETQYF
.	TRBV29-1	.	TRBJ2-3	TGCAGCGTTGAGGGGGCAGATACGCAGTATTTT	CSVEGADTQYF
few	TRBV7-9	.	TRBJ2-1	TGTGCCAGCAGCTTTCGGGCAAACAATGAGCAGTTCTTC	CASSFRANNEQFF
.	TRBV25-1	.	TRBJ1-2	TGTGCCAGCAGTGAACTTAGGGGGAACTATGGCTACACCTTC	CASSELRGNYGYTF
.	TRBV10-3	TRBD2	TRBJ2-1	TGTGCCATCAGTGCAGATAGCGGGAAATCCTACAATGAGCAGTTCTTC	CAISADSGKSYNEQFF
.	TRBV20-1	.	TRBJ2-3	TGCAGTGCTAGAGATGACGGTACCACAGATACGCAGTATTTT	CSARDDGTTDTQYF
few	TRBV18	.	TRBJ2-7	TGTGCCAGCTCACCGGGGGGCCAGACATCCTACGAGCAGTACTTC	CASSPGGQTSYEQYF
.	TRBV20-1	TRBD2	TRBJ2-7	TGCAGTGCTGGCATGGGAATGGAGCGGGGGGGCCGCGAGCAGTACTTC	CSAGMGMERGGREQYF
many	TRBV5-1	.	TRBJ1-6	TGCGCCAGCAGCTTGAGTCCAGCCTTCAATTCACCCCTCCACTTT	CASSLSPAFNSPLHF
.	TRBV3-1	.	TRBJ1-4	TGTGCCAGCAGCCAGGGCGGACTCCTGAATGAAGAACTGTTTTTT	CASSQGGLLNEELFF
.	TRBV20-1	TRBD2	TRBJ2-3	TGCAGGCCAAGCGGGGCTAGCACAGATACGCAGTATTTT	CRPSGASTDTQYF
.	TRBV4-3	TRBD2	TRBJ2-3	TGCGCCAGCAGCCAAGGGGGTGCGGGAGACAGCACAGATACGCAGTATTTT	CASSQGGAGDSTDTQYF
.	TRBV7-9	.	TRBJ2-1	TGTGCCAGCAGCTTATTGGACAACAGTGAGCAGTTCTTC	CASSLLDNSEQFF
.	TRBV6-5	TRBD1	TRBJ2-7	TGTGCCAGCAGTACGCCGGACAGGGGTTACGAGCAGTACTTC	CASSTPDRGYEQYF
.	TRBV5-1	TRBD1	TRBJ2-7	TGCGCCAGCAGCTTTGAGGGGGCCCTTCTCTACGAGCAGTACTTC	CASSFEGALLYEQYF
.	TRBV6-5	TRBD2	TRBJ2-2	TGTGCCAGCAGTTACTCTTCCCTCCGTCCAATAGCGGGAGGGCCGGTCACCGGGGAGCTGTTTTTT	CASSYSSLRPIAGGPVTGELFF
few	TRBV6-1	.	TRBJ1-5	TGTGCCAGCCCGGCGGGGCCAGAATCCAATCAGCCCCAGCATTTT	CASPAGPESNQPQHF
few	TRBV7-8	TRBD2	TRBJ2-1	TGTGCCAGCAGGCTACGGCTAGCGGGGGGTCTAGATGAGCAGTTCTTC	CASRLRLAGGLDEQFF
.	TRBV24-1	.	TRBJ1-2	TGTGCCACCAGTGATTTCAGACAGGCTGGTGGCTACACCTTC	CATSDFRQAGGYTF
.	TRBV29-1	.	TRBJ1-2	TGCAGCGTTGAAGATGGGGGGCTTGGCTACACCTTC	CSVEDGGLGYTF
.	TRBV6-4	.	TRBJ2-1	TGTGCCAGCAGTGAAGTTACCGGCCATGAGCAGTTCTTC	CASSEVTGHEQFF